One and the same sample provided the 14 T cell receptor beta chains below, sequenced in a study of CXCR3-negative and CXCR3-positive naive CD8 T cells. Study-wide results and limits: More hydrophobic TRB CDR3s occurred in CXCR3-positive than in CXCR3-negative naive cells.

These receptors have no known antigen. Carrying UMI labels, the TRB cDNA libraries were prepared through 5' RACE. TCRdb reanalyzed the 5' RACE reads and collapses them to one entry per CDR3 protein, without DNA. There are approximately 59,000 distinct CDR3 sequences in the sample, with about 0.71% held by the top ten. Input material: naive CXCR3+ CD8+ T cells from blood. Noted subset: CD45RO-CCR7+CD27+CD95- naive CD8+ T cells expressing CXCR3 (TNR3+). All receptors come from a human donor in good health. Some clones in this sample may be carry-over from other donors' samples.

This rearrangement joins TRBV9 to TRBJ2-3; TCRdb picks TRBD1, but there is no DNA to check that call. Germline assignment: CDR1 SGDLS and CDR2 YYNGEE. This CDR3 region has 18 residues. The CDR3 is CASSVRSGRGANTDTQYF.

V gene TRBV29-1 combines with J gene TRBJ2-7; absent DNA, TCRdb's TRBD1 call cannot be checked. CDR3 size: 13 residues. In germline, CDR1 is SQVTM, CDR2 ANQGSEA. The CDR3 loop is CSVPGQGYYEQYF.

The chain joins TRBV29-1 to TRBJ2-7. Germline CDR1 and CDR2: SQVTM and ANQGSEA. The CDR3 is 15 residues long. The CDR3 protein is CSVEFRQELSYEQYF.

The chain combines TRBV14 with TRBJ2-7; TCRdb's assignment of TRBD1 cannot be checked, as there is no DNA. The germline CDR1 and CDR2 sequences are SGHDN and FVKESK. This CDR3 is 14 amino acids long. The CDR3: CACGPRDRGYEQYF.

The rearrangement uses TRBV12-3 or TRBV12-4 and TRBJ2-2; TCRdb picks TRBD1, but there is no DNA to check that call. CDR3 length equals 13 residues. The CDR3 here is CASSRQGPYELFF.

This CDR3 reads CASSQDYGGPKGDEQYF. The chain couples TRBV3-1 to TRBJ2-7; TCRdb gives TRBD2 as the D gene, but with no DNA this cannot be confirmed. CDR1 is LGHDT, CDR2 YNNKEL, per germline (reference sequence). The CDR3 sequence is 17 residues long.

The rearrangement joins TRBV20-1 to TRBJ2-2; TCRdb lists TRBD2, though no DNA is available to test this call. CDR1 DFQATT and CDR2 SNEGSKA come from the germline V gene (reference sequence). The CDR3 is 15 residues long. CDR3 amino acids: CSASGPQGDTGELFF.

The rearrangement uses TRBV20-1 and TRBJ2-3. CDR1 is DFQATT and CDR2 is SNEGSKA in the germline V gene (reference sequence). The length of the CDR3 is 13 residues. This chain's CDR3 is CSARDTRQDTQYF.

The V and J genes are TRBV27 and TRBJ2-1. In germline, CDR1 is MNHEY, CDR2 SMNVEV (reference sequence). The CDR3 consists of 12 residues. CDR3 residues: CASSFQANEQFF.

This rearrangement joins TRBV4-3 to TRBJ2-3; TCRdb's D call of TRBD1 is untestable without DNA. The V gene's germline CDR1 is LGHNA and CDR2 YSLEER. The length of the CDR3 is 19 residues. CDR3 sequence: CASSQDRPGGACSTDTQYF.

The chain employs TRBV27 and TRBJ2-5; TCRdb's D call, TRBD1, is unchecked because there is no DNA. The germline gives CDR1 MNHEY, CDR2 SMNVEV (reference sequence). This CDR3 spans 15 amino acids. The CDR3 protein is CASSWTGASQETQYF.

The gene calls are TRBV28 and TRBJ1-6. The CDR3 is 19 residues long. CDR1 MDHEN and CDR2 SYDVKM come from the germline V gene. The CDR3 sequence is CASRPVGPGRPVGVSPLHF.

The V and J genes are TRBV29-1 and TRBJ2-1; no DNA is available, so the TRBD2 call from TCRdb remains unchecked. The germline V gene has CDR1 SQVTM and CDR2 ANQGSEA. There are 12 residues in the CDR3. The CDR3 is CSAEEVYNEQFF.

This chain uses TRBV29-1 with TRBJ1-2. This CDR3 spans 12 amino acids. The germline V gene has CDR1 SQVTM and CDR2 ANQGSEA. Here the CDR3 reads CSVEDWEGGYTF.